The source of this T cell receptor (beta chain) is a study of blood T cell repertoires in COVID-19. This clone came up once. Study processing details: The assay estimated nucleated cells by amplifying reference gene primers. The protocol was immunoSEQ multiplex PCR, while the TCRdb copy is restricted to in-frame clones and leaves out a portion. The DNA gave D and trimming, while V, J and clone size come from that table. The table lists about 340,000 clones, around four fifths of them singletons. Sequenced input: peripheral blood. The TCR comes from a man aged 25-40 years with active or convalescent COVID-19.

The CDR3 sequence is CSLITGELFF. The CDR3 region has the DNA TGCAGCCTTATTACCGGGGAGCTGTTTTTT. The chain recombines TRBV20-1 with TRBJ2-2; no clear D. This CDR3 has 10 residues. Germline V CDR1 and CDR2: DFQATT, SNEGSKA (reference sequence).